Presented here are 19 T cell receptor beta chains from one specimen sequenced in a study of T cells in Graves' hyperthyroidism and ophthalmopathy. TCR beta CDR3 regions were amplified from RNA transcripts. The HTBI primer set served for first-round RT-PCR of the TCR CDR3. TCRdb ran MiXCR on the multiplex PCR reads and lists one entry per CDR3 protein. The repertoire holds about 840,000 distinct CDR3 sequences, with more than 30% as singletons. The source material was blood. The receptor source for this set is a man younger than 35 with Graves' hyperthyroidism.

This clonotype was seen repeatedly, ten times or more. The chain has TRBV20-1 and TRBJ1-5, with D uncertain. Per germline, CDR1 DFQATT and CDR2 SNEGSKA (reference sequence). V lost 1 base and J 6 bases, leaving 7 bases between the germline ends. This CDR3 is 12 amino acids long. The CDR3 sequence: CSARGDAQPQHF. The CDR3, as DNA: TGCAGTGCTAGAGGGGATGCTCAGCCCCAGCATTTT.

The CDR3 sequence: CASSPWGAANTGELFF. The CDR3 DNA is TGTGCCAGCAGCCCCTGGGGAGCAGCGAACACCGGGGAGCTGTTTTTT. The V call is TRBV11-2, the J call TRBJ2-2; TRBD2 might be the D (5 bases). Germline CDR1 is SGHAT and CDR2 is FQNNGV. Trimming cost V 5 bases and J 0 bases, with 13 bases left between them. This CDR3 has 16 residues.

The chain joins TRBV7-2 to TRBJ2-7; tentatively, D is TRBD1 or TRBD2 (5 bases each). Germline loops: CDR1 SGHTA, CDR2 FQGNSA. The CDR3 is made up of 14 amino acids. The V end was cut by 3 bases, the J end by 2 bases, with 11 bases between. CDR3: CASSFRDPPYEQYF. The DNA of the CDR3 is TGTGCCAGCAGCTTTAGGGACCCCCCCTACGAGCAGTACTTC.

V gene TRBV6-1 combines with J gene TRBJ1-5; TRBD1 is a possible D gene (6 bases). CDR1 MNHNS and CDR2 SASEGT come from the germline V gene. Trimming cost V 6 bases and J 5 bases, with 17 bases left between them. The CDR3 is 15 residues long. The CDR3 region has the DNA TGTGCCAGCAGCCCAGCGGGGGCCGGGGATCAGCCCCAGCATTTT. Protein product: CASSPAGAGDQPQHF.

Turning to this clonotype: A single base separates this from a much larger clone, so it may be a read error. The J gene is TRBJ1-2, the V gene TRBV19, with D possibly matching TRBD1 (5 bases). The length of the CDR3 is 16 residues. Germline lookup yields CDR1 LNHDA and CDR2 SQIVND (reference sequence). This CDR3 is CASTWGKGLTFYGYAF. CDR3 coding DNA: TGTGCCAGTACCTGGGGAAAGGGGCTTACTTTCTATGGCTACGCCTTC.

This clonotype showed up many times. J is TRBJ1-4 and V is TRBV2; the D is unclear. This CDR3 is 14 amino acids long. V lost 7 bases and J 5 bases, leaving 14 bases between the germline ends. Germline V lookup: CDR1 SNHLY, CDR2 FYNNEI. CDR3 coding DNA: TGTGCCAGCAAAGGTTGGCAAAGGAATGAAAAACTGTTTTTT. Amino acids: CASKGWQRNEKLFF.

This clonotype was detected ten times or more. The V call is TRBV29-1, the J call TRBJ1-1; TRBD1 matches 8 bases. The trim removed 7 bases at V and 0 bases at J, leaving 10 bases unmatched. Germline CDR1 SQVTM, CDR2 ANQGSEA. The CDR3 totals 15 residues. The CDR3 DNA reads TGCAGCGGATCAAAAGAACAGGGGGTGAACACTGAAGCTTTCTTT. The encoded protein is CSGSKEQGVNTEAFF.

V usage is TRBV5-4 and J usage is TRBJ2-2; TRBD2 is a possible D gene (6 bases). CDR3 length: 15 amino acids. V was pared by 4 bases and J by 5 bases, with 15 bases between. Germline V lookup: CDR1 SGHNT, CDR2 YYREEE (reference sequence). CDR3: CASSQGGRGTGELFF. CDR3 DNA sequence: TGTGCCAGCAGCCAAGGAGGGCGGGGAACCGGGGAGCTGTTTTTT.

In this sample, this clonotype turned up many times. The chain uses TRBV29-1 and TRBJ2-2; D gene unclear. Germline CDR1 and CDR2: SQVTM and ANQGSEA. V was trimmed by 6 bases and J by 4 bases, leaving 9 bases between them. This CDR3 has 12 amino acids. CDR3 loop: CSVLSGTGELFF. The CDR3, as DNA: TGCAGCGTCCTTTCAGGCACCGGGGAGCTGTTTTTT.

This sequence joins TRBV28 and TRBJ1-4; the D gene is possibly TRBD1 (5 bases). Trimming pared 2 bases from V and 13 bases from J, leaving 8 bases between. This CDR3 comprises 11 residues. Germline V gives CDR1 MDHEN, CDR2 SYDVKM. CDR3 DNA: TGTGCCAGCAGTTTACAGGGTGGACTGTTTTTT. Translating it yields CASSLQGGLFF.

This clonotype was picked up many times. The rearrangement joins TRBV29-1 to TRBJ2-7, with D uncertain. V lost 6 bases and J lost 0, with 9 bases in between. CDR3 length: 12 amino acids. The germline V gene has CDR1 SQVTM and CDR2 ANQGSEA. The CDR3 loop is CSVIGASYEQYF. The CDR3 DNA sequence: TGCAGCGTGATCGGTGCCTCCTACGAGCAGTACTTC.

The chain carries TRBV5-6 and TRBJ1-2, with D possibly matching TRBD1 (5 bases). V lost 4 bases, J lost 8 bases, and 18 bases lay in between. The CDR3 spans 14 residues. The V gene's germline CDR1 is SGHDT and CDR2 YYEEEE. CDR3 sequence (DNA): TGTGCCAGCAGCCGGGGATCAGGGTACGGGGGCTACACCTTC. Translation gives CASSRGSGYGGYTF.

The chain carries TRBV5-4 and TRBJ2-7; D might be TRBD1 or TRBD2, each matching 5 bases. Germline V lookup: CDR1 SGHNT, CDR2 YYREEE (reference sequence). There are 12 residues in the CDR3. Deletions cut 8 bases from V and 5 bases from J, with 14 bases between. The DNA of the CDR3 is TGTGCCAGGTTCGGGACCGGCCACGAGCAGTACTTC. Translation gives CARFGTGHEQYF. The variable domain in full, with the rest retrieved from reference TRBV5-4 and TRBJ2-7, is ETGVTQSPTHLIKTRGQQVTLRCSSQSGHNTVSWYQQALGQGPQFIFQYYREEENGRGNFPPRFSGLQFPNYSSELNVNALELDDSALYLCARFGTGHEQYFGPGTRLTVT.

This sequence joins TRBV7-3 and TRBJ1-1; D gene ambiguous. Germline loops: CDR1 SGHTA, CDR2 FQGTGA. This CDR3 has 15 residues. Trimming stripped 7 bases from V and 0 bases from J, with 15 bases between. The CDR3 DNA is TGTGCCAGCACCTCCGACGGGAGAATGAACACTGAAGCTTTCTTT. Its protein product is CASTSDGRMNTEAFF.

This clonotype is classed as medium-sized. The chain couples TRBV7-9 to TRBJ2-2; D not resolved. V was trimmed by 3 bases and J by 3 bases, leaving 8 bases between them. This CDR3 is 14 amino acids long. Looked up from germline, CDR1 is SEHNR and CDR2 is FQNEAQ (reference sequence). For the CDR3, the DNA is TGTGCCAGCAGCTTCCGGGTCCACACCGGGGAGCTGTTTTTT. Encoded protein: CASSFRVHTGELFF.

The rearrangement links TRBV12-3 or TRBV12-4 to TRBJ2-7; possible D gene TRBD2, 6 bases. This CDR3 contains 15 residues. The germline V and J ends were trimmed by 2 bases and 3 bases, with 14 bases remaining between them. The CDR3 nucleotides are TGTGCCAGCAGTTTACTATGGGGGGTCGACTACGAGCAGTACTTC. It codes for CASSLLWGVDYEQYF.

The chain recombines TRBV11-2 with TRBJ2-7, with no clear D. The CDR3 runs 14 residues. CDR1 is SGHAT and CDR2 is FQNNGV in the germline V gene. The germline V and J ends were trimmed by 4 bases and 2 bases, with 12 bases remaining between them. The CDR3 region is CASSSMTKTYEQYF. CDR3 sequence (DNA): TGTGCCAGCAGCTCGATGACCAAAACCTACGAGCAGTACTTC.

This chain joins TRBV2 and TRBJ2-7; D unclear. Per the germline V gene, CDR1 is SNHLY and CDR2 is FYNNEI. The V gene lost 5 bases and the J gene lost 7 bases, with 21 bases spanning the gap. The CDR3 totals 15 residues. CDR3 coding DNA: TGTGCCAGCAGTTATGGGCTTTCCCATGGGGTGGAGCAGTACTTC. Protein product: CASSYGLSHGVEQYF.

This rearrangement joins TRBV12-3 or TRBV12-4 to TRBJ1-2; no reliable D call. The CDR3 is 11 amino acids. With 4 bases removed from V and 8 bases from J, the gap between germline ends came to 8 bases. CDR3 sequence: CASSYGPGYTF. In DNA, the CDR3 is TGTGCCAGCAGTTACGGGCCCGGCTACACCTTC.